A selection of T cell receptor beta chains follows, all from one sample in a study of OX40 agonist ivuxolimab in advanced cancers. Measured with immunoSEQ multiplex PCR; TCRdb has only the in-frame clones, and not every one. The sample gives more than 65,000 clones, around 85% of which show up once; 5.5% to 7% is in the top ten. The source material was CD4+ or CD8+ T cells sorted from blood, sampled in a trial of the OX40 agonist ivuxolimab. The receptors here all came from an adult with an advanced solid tumor such as melanoma, head and neck, liver or kidney cancer. The CDR3 runs from the conserved cysteine through the conserved F or W. D genes are given only for firm matches.

d_call: .
v_call: TRBV2
cdr3_length: 16
j_call: TRBJ1-6
cdr3_aa: CASSEWWFSYNSPLHF
cdr3_nt: TGTGCCAGCAGTGAATGGTGGTTCTCCTATAATTCACCCCTCCACTTT

d_call: .
v_call: TRBV30
cdr3_length: 13
j_call: TRBJ1-2
cdr3_aa: CAWSVNPLGGYTF
cdr3_nt: TGTGCCTGGAGTGTAAACCCCCTCGGGGGCTACACCTTC

d_call: TRBD1
v_call: TRBV7-8
cdr3_length: 13
j_call: TRBJ1-1
cdr3_aa: CASSRRQGTEAFF
cdr3_nt: TGTGCCAGCAGCCGTCGACAGGGCACTGAAGCTTTCTTT

d_call: TRBD1
v_call: TRBV18
cdr3_length: 15
j_call: TRBJ2-7
cdr3_aa: CASSPPPGQGAEQYF
cdr3_nt: TGTGCCAGCTCACCACCCCCGGGACAGGGGGCCGAGCAGTACTTC

d_call: TRBD2
v_call: TRBV9
cdr3_length: 16
j_call: TRBJ2-7
cdr3_aa: CASSVGRAGRSYEQYF
cdr3_nt: TGTGCCAGCAGCGTGGGGAGGGCAGGGCGCTCCTACGAGCAGTACTTC

d_call: .
v_call: TRBV9
cdr3_length: 15
j_call: TRBJ1-2
cdr3_aa: CASSGALTADPGYTF
cdr3_nt: TGTGCCAGCAGCGGCGCCCTAACAGCGGACCCCGGCTACACCTTC

d_call: TRBD1
v_call: TRBV4-3
cdr3_length: 16
j_call: TRBJ2-3
cdr3_aa: CASSLLYRGSTDTQYF
cdr3_nt: TGCGCCAGCAGCCTCCTGTACAGGGGGAGCACAGATACGCAGTATTTT

d_call: TRBD1
v_call: TRBV28
cdr3_length: 15
j_call: TRBJ2-1
cdr3_aa: CASSSGQGARSEQFF
cdr3_nt: TGTGCCAGCAGTTCCGGACAGGGGGCGCGCAGTGAGCAGTTCTTC

d_call: .
v_call: TRBV28
cdr3_length: 15
j_call: TRBJ2-7
cdr3_aa: CASSSQGRYSYEQYF
cdr3_nt: TGTGCCAGCAGTTCACAGGGGAGGTACTCCTACGAGCAGTACTTC

d_call: TRBD1
v_call: TRBV27
cdr3_length: 15
j_call: TRBJ2-1
cdr3_aa: CASSYGTGSYNEQFF
cdr3_nt: TGTGCCAGCAGTTACGGGACAGGGTCCTACAATGAGCAGTTCTTC